The rows below give T cell receptor beta chains drawn from one sample of a study of OX40 agonist ivuxolimab in advanced cancers. Profiled with immunoSEQ multiplex PCR; TCRdb holds only in-frame clones, not every one. The sample holds under 85,000 clones; approximately 83% are singletons and the top ten take less than 4%. The specimen was CD4+ or CD8+ T cells sorted from blood, collected in a trial of the OX40 agonist ivuxolimab. Source of these receptors: an adult with an advanced solid tumor such as melanoma, head and neck, liver or kidney cancer. The CDR3 runs from the conserved cysteine through the conserved F or W. The D gene is left open where the match is weak. Where a row states a size, it is once, few, many or the class of an expanded clone; other rows omit it.

-	-	TRBV7-2	TRBJ2-7	CASSDPSYEQYF	TGTGCCAGCAGTGACCCTTCCTACGAGCAGTACTTC
-	TRBD2	TRBV7-9	TRBJ2-2	CASSSSGNTGELFF	TGTGCCAGCAGCTCTAGCGGGAACACCGGGGAGCTGTTTTTT
-	-	TRBV2	TRBJ2-7	CASRPQGSSYEQYF	TGTGCCAGCAGGCCACAGGGAAGCTCCTACGAGCAGTACTTC
-	-	TRBV5-1	TRBJ1-2	CASSLPQQIGYTF	TGCGCCAGCAGCTTGCCCCAACAGATAGGCTACACCTTC
-	-	TRBV19	TRBJ1-2	CASSIRGTGFGGYTF	TGTGCCAGCAGTATTCGCGGGACGGGGTTCGGCGGCTACACCTTC
once	TRBD1	TRBV5-4	TRBJ2-7	CASSSPDRGPVRSSYEQYF	TGTGCCAGCAGCTCCCCGGACAGGGGACCCGTAAGGAGCTCCTACGAGCAGTACTTC
-	TRBD1	TRBV18	TRBJ2-7	CASSSSGQGAIGAYEQYF	TGTGCCAGCTCATCGTCGGGACAGGGGGCGATTGGCGCCTACGAGCAGTACTTC
-	-	TRBV4-3	TRBJ2-2	CASSQQVPVSGELFF	TGCGCCAGCAGCCAACAGGTACCGGTGAGCGGGGAGCTGTTTTTT
-	TRBD1	TRBV7-9	TRBJ1-5	CASSRDRGNQPQHF	TGTGCCAGCAGCCGGGACAGGGGCAATCAGCCCCAGCATTTT
-	TRBD1	TRBV7-3	TRBJ2-3	CASSGRTQGQGTQYF	TGTGCCAGCAGCGGCCGTACCCAGGGACAGGGGACGCAGTATTTT
-	-	TRBV11-3	TRBJ2-1	CASSLVGVNEQFF	TGTGCCAGCAGCTTAGTTGGGGTCAATGAGCAGTTCTTC
-	-	TRBV7-8	TRBJ2-7	CASSLDIRTIYEQYF	TGTGCCAGCAGCTTAGATATAAGGACCATCTACGAGCAGTACTTC
-	-	TRBV7-3	TRBJ2-5	CASSGGYQETQYF	TGTGCCAGCAGCGGGGGGTACCAAGAGACCCAGTACTTC
once	-	TRBV18	TRBJ1-5	CASSLREDQPQHF	TGTGCCAGCTCGCTGAGGGAGGACCAGCCCCAGCATTTT
-	-	TRBV19	TRBJ1-4	CASSPDGGWAFNEKLFF	TGTGCCAGTAGCCCCGACGGCGGATGGGCCTTTAATGAAAAACTGTTTTTT
-	TRBD1	TRBV19	TRBJ2-1	CASSRQGAGLSYNEQFF	TGTGCCAGTAGCCGACAGGGGGCCGGTCTCTCCTACAATGAGCAGTTCTTC
-	-	TRBV12-1	TRBJ2-1	CASSIAGDAYNEQFF	TGTGCCAGCAGTATAGCGGGGGACGCCTACAATGAGCAGTTCTTC
-	-	TRBV9	TRBJ2-7	CASSVGGGLYEQYF	TGTGCCAGCAGCGTAGGCGGTGGGCTCTACGAGCAGTACTTC
-	-	TRBV19	TRBJ1-5	CASTSRREKVLQPQHF	TGTGCCAGTACCTCACGGAGAGAAAAGGTTCTTCAGCCCCAGCATTTT
-	TRBD2	TRBV2	TRBJ2-1	CASSSTSGGYNEQFF	TGTGCCAGCAGTTCGACTAGCGGGGGGTACAATGAGCAGTTCTTC
-	-	TRBV10-1	TRBJ1-1	CASSEYLMDKVGAREAFF	TGCGCCAGCAGTGAGTATCTAATGGATAAGGTGGGGGCGCGTGAAGCTTTCTTT
-	-	TRBV4-3	TRBJ1-1	CASSSLSTGKAFF	TGCGCCAGCAGCTCACTCTCTACAGGCAAAGCTTTCTTT
-	-	TRBV1	TRBJ2-7	CTSSLGACEQYF	TGCACCAGCAGCCTCGGGGCTTGCGAGCAGTACTTC
-	-	TRBV7-3	TRBJ2-3	CASSLRPGDTDTQYF	TGTGCCAGCAGCTTAAGGCCAGGGGACACAGATACGCAGTATTTT
-	TRBD1	TRBV28	TRBJ2-7	CASSPATGINYEQYF	TGTGCCAGCAGTCCAGCGACAGGGATTAACTACGAGCAGTACTTC
-	-	TRBV27	TRBJ1-3	CASRSDRVSGNTIYF	TGTGCCAGCAGATCTGATAGGGTCTCTGGAAACACCATATATTTT
-	-	TRBV11-2	TRBJ2-7	CASSLEARAFYEQYF	TGTGCCAGCAGCTTAGAGGCCAGGGCCTTCTACGAGCAGTACTTC
few	-	TRBV5-1	TRBJ1-2	CASSPQDSWGYTF	TGCGCCAGCAGCCCCCAGGACAGTTGGGGCTACACCTTC
-	-	TRBV2	TRBJ1-5	CASKSGGAANQPQHF	TGTGCCAGCAAGTCCGGTGGGGCGGCGAATCAGCCCCAGCATTTT
-	-	TRBV5-1	TRBJ1-5	CASSSEGSNQPQHF	TGCGCCAGCAGCTCGGAGGGGAGCAATCAGCCCCAGCATTTT
-	-	TRBV7-9	TRBJ2-1	CASSSTRDLRGYNEQFF	TGTGCCAGCAGCTCAACCCGGGACCTGCGGGGATACAATGAGCAGTTCTTC
-	-	TRBV6-5	TRBJ1-5	CASSYPRTGNQPQHF	TGTGCCAGCAGTTACCCGCGGACAGGCAATCAGCCCCAGCATTTT
-	-	TRBV10-3	TRBJ1-4	CAISESYRQHNEKLFF	TGTGCCATCAGTGAGTCGTATCGACAGCATAATGAAAAACTGTTTTTT
-	-	TRBV11-3	TRBJ1-1	CASSLEIQMNTEAFF	TGTGCCAGCAGCTTAGAAATACAGATGAACACTGAAGCTTTCTTT
-	-	TRBV4-3	TRBJ1-2	CASSQDARRDTNYGYTF	TGCGCCAGCAGCCAAGATGCCAGGAGGGACACTAACTATGGCTACACCTTC
-	-	TRBV14	TRBJ1-2	CASSPSPDYGYTF	TGTGCCAGCAGCCCGTCCCCGGACTATGGCTACACCTTC
-	TRBD1	TRBV6-5	TRBJ2-7	CASRPTGSYEQYF	TGTGCCAGCAGACCGACAGGGTCTTACGAGCAGTACTTC
-	TRBD1	TRBV7-9	TRBJ2-1	CASSTRQGNEQFF	TGTGCCAGCAGCACCCGACAGGGCAATGAGCAGTTCTTC
-	-	TRBV19	TRBJ2-3	CASRGGHGASDTQYF	TGTGCCAGTAGGGGGGGCCACGGGGCGTCAGATACGCAGTATTTT
-	-	TRBV5-1	TRBJ1-3	CASSVTGTGNTIYF	TGCGCCAGCAGCGTCACAGGGACGGGAAACACCATATATTTT
few	-	TRBV4-1	TRBJ2-1	CASRGETIYNEQFF	TGCGCCAGCAGGGGAGAAACCATCTACAATGAGCAGTTCTTC
-	-	TRBV19	TRBJ1-1	CASSIPTVNVEAFF	TGTGCCAGTAGTATTCCCACCGTTAATGTCGAAGCTTTCTTT
-	TRBD2	TRBV7-6	TRBJ2-3	CASRQSGGASNTQYF	TGTGCCAGCAGGCAGAGCGGGGGGGCCTCCAATACGCAGTATTTT
-	-	TRBV4-3	TRBJ2-5	CASSQGGARETQYF	TGCGCCAGCAGCCAAGGGGGGGCGAGGGAGACCCAGTACTTC
-	TRBD1	TRBV27	TRBJ2-1	CASSLGTGNREQFF	TGTGCCAGCAGTTTAGGGACAGGGAATCGTGAGCAGTTCTTC
-	-	TRBV30	TRBJ1-4	CARSGLPSNEKLFF	TGTGCCCGTTCCGGACTCCCATCTAATGAAAAACTGTTTTTT
-	-	TRBV11-3	TRBJ2-7	CASSGPRGPEQYF	TGTGCCAGCAGCGGACCGAGGGGACCCGAGCAGTACTTC
-	-	TRBV18	TRBJ1-4	CASSPPSQEEKLFF	TGTGCCAGCTCACCACCGTCCCAGGAGGAAAAACTGTTTTTT
-	TRBD1	TRBV5-5	TRBJ1-2	CASSSLNPDRVRDGYTF	TGTGCCAGCAGCTCCTTAAACCCGGACAGGGTGCGGGATGGCTACACCTTC
-	TRBD1	TRBV15	TRBJ1-1	CATSRDKGATTEAFF	TGTGCCACCAGCAGAGACAAGGGGGCGACCACTGAAGCTTTCTTT
few	TRBD2	TRBV30	TRBJ2-4	CAWSVVPGLAGTLAKNIQYF	TGTGCCTGGAGTGTAGTTCCGGGACTAGCGGGGACTCTAGCCAAAAACATTCAGTACTTC
-	TRBD1	TRBV10-3	TRBJ2-6	CAIIGQGASGANVLTF	TGTGCCATCATCGGACAGGGGGCCTCTGGGGCCAACGTCCTGACTTTC
-	-	TRBV27	TRBJ1-1	CASSYRERTLSQIEAFF	TGTGCCAGCAGTTACAGGGAAAGGACCTTATCCCAAATTGAAGCTTTCTTT